This record covers a single TCR beta chain. Antigen: not known. These data come from a study of T cell responses to AZD1222 COVID-19 vaccine. Findings of the study overall: Within unmutated variant regions lay the reported targets of nearly half of spike-specific TCRs.

The repertoire was sequenced with immunoSEQ multiplex PCR; TCRdb's copy has only in-frame clones and lacks some. Of about 180,000 clones listed, 85% to 90% were seen once; the top ten hold roughly 4%. V was trimmed by 6 bases and J by 0 bases, leaving 8 bases between them. The CDR3 runs to 13 residues. Germline values: CDR1 KGHSH, CDR2 LQKENI. This TCR was sampled from an adult who received the MenACWY meningococcal vaccine as a control. The source was peripheral blood, collected 28 days after the second dose of the MenACWY control vaccine. The chain uses TRBV18 and TRBJ1-1; D unresolved. In DNA form, the CDR3 reads TGTGCCAGCTCCCTAACGGTGAACACTGAAGCTTTCTTT. This gives the protein CASSLTVNTEAFF.